These 5 T cell receptor beta chains were sequenced from one sample in a study of blood T cell repertoires in COVID-19. TCRdb keeps only in-frame clones here, not all; method: immunoSEQ multiplex PCR. Of a few hundred thousand clones in the sample, approximately 79% are singletons; the top ten hold approximately 4%. The material sequenced was PBMCs or T cells enriched from blood (not recorded which). Receptors originate from a man aged 30-40 years with acute COVID-19.

V gene TRBV18 combines with J gene TRBJ1-2; weak D call: TRBD1 (5 bases). Germline loops: CDR1 KGHSH, CDR2 LQKENI. CDR3 size: 13 residues. V was trimmed by 1 base and J by 2 bases, leaving 5 bases between them. The CDR3 DNA is TGTGCCAGCTCACCACAGGGGAACTATGGCTACACCTTC. Amino acids: CASSPQGNYGYTF.

This clone was observed a few times. CDR3 DNA sequence: TGTGCCAGCAGTTACTCGACAGGTGAGCAGTTCTTC. This sequence encodes CASSYSTGEQFF. The rearrangement joins TRBV6-5 to TRBJ2-1; TRBD1 might be the D (6 bases). The CDR3 totals 12 residues. Trimming left V 0 bases short and J 9 bases short, with 6 bases between. Germline V gene data show CDR1 as MNHEY and CDR2 as SVGAGI.

This clone occurred once. The rearrangement joins TRBV19 to TRBJ2-2; TRBD2 matches 9 bases. The CDR3 contains 15 residues. Looked up from germline, CDR1 is LNHDA and CDR2 is SQIVND (reference sequence). V lost 1 base to trimming and J lost 8 bases; unmatched junction nucleotides: 5. CDR3 region: CASSIGLAGSGELFF. Written as DNA, the CDR3 is TGTGCCAGTAGTATAGGGCTAGCGGGATCGGGGGAGCTGTTTTTT.

The chain has TRBV3-1 (or the pseudogene TRBV3-2) and TRBJ2-2, with no clear D. V was trimmed by 2 bases and J by 4 bases, leaving 14 bases between them. This CDR3 is built from 16 residues. Germline V gives CDR1 LGHDT, CDR2 YNNKEL (reference sequence). In DNA, the CDR3 is TGTGCCAGCAGCCAATACCCTGGGTCGGGCACCGGGGAGCTGTTTTTT. Its translation: CASSQYPGSGTGELFF.

The chain couples TRBV7-3 to TRBJ1-1; D unresolved. The V end was cut by 3 bases, the J end by 0 bases, with 5 bases between. Per the germline V gene, CDR1 is SGHTA and CDR2 is FQGTGA. The CDR3 runs to 13 residues. In nucleotides, the CDR3 is TGTGCCAGCAGCTTGAGTATGAACACTGAAGCTTTCTTT. Protein sequence: CASSLSMNTEAFF. The whole variable domain, filled in from reference TRBV7-3 and TRBJ1-1, reads GAGVSQTPSNKVTEKGKYVELRCDPISGHTALYWYRQSLGQGPEFLIYFQGTGAADDSGLPNDRFFAVRPEGSVSTLKIQRTERGDSAVYLCASSLSMNTEAFFGQGTRLTVV.